The rows below give T cell receptor beta chains drawn from one sample of a study of blood T cells in healthy people across ages. TCRdb passed the 5' RACE reads through MiXCR, listing each CDR3 protein once. This sample has 1.2 million to 1.5 million distinct CDR3 sequences; around 55% occur once, and the top ten carry about 6.7%. The sequencing sample was made of blood. These receptors all stem from a man aged 18 to 29 in good health. Both conserved end residues are part of each CDR3. The D gene is left open where the match is weak. Rows may omit the clone size; those that give it use once, few, many or a size class.

d_call | j_call | v_call | clone_size | cdr3_nt | cdr3_aa
TRBD2 | TRBJ2-3 | TRBV6-6 | many | TGTGCCAGCAGTCTTAGCGGGAGCCCAGATACGCAGTATTTT | CASSLSGSPDTQYF
TRBD2 | TRBJ2-1 | TRBV6-5 | - | TGTGCCAGCAGTGCTACTAGCGGGGGGGACAATGAGCAGTTCTTC | CASSATSGGDNEQFF
- | TRBJ2-3 | TRBV2 | few | TGTGCCAGCATTTTCGGTATGATCAGCACAGATACGCAGTATTTT | CASIFGMISTDTQYF
- | TRBJ1-6 | TRBV25-1 | - | TGTGCCAGCAGTGAATTGGGGACTGGGAATAATTCACCCCTCCACTTT | CASSELGTGNNSPLHF
- | TRBJ1-2 | TRBV9 | - | TGTGCCAGCAGTTTCCAGACAGGCACCCACTATGGCTACACCTTC | CASSFQTGTHYGYTF
- | TRBJ1-6 | TRBV5-5 | - | TGTGCCAGCAGCTTGGGTTCCAAGAATTCACCCCTCCACTTT | CASSLGSKNSPLHF
TRBD2 | TRBJ2-3 | TRBV20-1 | - | TGCAGTGCCGATCTTCGAGCGGGGCGCACAGATACGCAGTATTTT | CSADLRAGRTDTQYF
- | TRBJ2-1 | TRBV2 | - | TGTGCCAGCAGTGAAGCGCGCCAGGTCCGGCCTTACAATGAGCAGTTCTTC | CASSEARQVRPYNEQFF
- | TRBJ1-4 | TRBV20-1 | few | TGCAGTGCTCCTGGGGGAACTAATGAAAAACTGTTTTTT | CSAPGGTNEKLFF
- | TRBJ2-7 | TRBV5-6 | - | TGTGCCAGCAGCTTGGGGGGGATACTCCGGACTCAAATCTACGAGCAGTACTTC | CASSLGGILRTQIYEQYF
TRBD2 | TRBJ2-1 | TRBV5-1 | few | TGCGCCAGCACCATAGCGGGGAATGAGCAGTTCTTC | CASTIAGNEQFF
TRBD1 | TRBJ1-2 | TRBV6-5 | once | TGTGCCAGCAGACCACAGGGGTATGGCTACACCTTC | CASRPQGYGYTF
- | TRBJ2-7 | TRBV4-3 | - | TGCGCCAGCAGCCAAGTATCGAGCGGTGATTACGAGCAGTACTTC | CASSQVSSGDYEQYF
TRBD2 | TRBJ2-1 | TRBV27 | few | TGTGCCAGCAGTTTAATGAGCGGGAGGGCCGATGAGCAGTTCTTC | CASSLMSGRADEQFF
TRBD1 | TRBJ2-3 | TRBV4-3 | few | TGCGCCAGCAGCCAGACCCCGGGACAGGGAGCTTATACGCAGTATTTT | CASSQTPGQGAYTQYF
- | TRBJ1-2 | TRBV7-9 | once | TGTGCCGGCAGCCTAGGGGACACCAATGGCTACACCTTC | CAGSLGDTNGYTF